This T cell receptor (beta chain) was captured by sequencing in a study of cytomegalovirus exposure and HLA in healthy donors. The study, taken as a whole, reports: It was reported that the classifier diagnosed cytomegalovirus status with high specificity and sensitivity in both the original and validation cohorts. In a later analysis, common viral pathogens appeared linked to several of the most significant clusters.

In germline, CDR1 is LNHDA, CDR2 SQIVND (reference sequence). Losses at the gene ends were 4 bases for V and 4 bases for J; bases not matched to a gene: 3. The CDR3 covers 14 residues. The PCR was carried out with 60 Vbeta primers and 13 Jbeta primers. The method was immunoSEQ multiplex PCR; TCRdb's version includes in-frame clones alone and lacks a portion of them. The repertoire includes roughly 120,000 clones, about 86% of them detected once, and less than 2.5% sits in the top ten. A note on this clone: The antigen is undetermined.

V gene TRBV19 combines with J gene TRBJ1-4, with 7 bases matching TRBD1. This TCR was recovered from a woman in her thirties or forties in good health and CMV-seronegative. Sequencing used PBMCs. CDR3 loop: CASSRGTDNEKLFF. CDR3 in DNA: TGTGCCAGTAGTAGGGGGACAGATAATGAAAAACTGTTTTTT.